This T cell receptor beta chain derives from a study of blood T cell repertoires in COVID-19. About the study: COVID-19 samples, acute and convalescent, were from the United States, Italy and Spain. T cells, B-cell-depleted T cells, or PBMCs provided the cDNA or gDNA that served as material.

Followed over time, Seattle patients had been enrolled while infection was active. The CDR3 consists of 15 residues. The germline V and J ends were trimmed by 6 bases and 0 bases, with 11 bases remaining between them. The germline V gene encodes CDR1 KGHDR and CDR2 SFDVKD. Source study methods: The authors estimated nucleated cell counts from reference gene primer amplification. Here immunoSEQ multiplex PCR was the method, and the copy in TCRdb shows in-frame clones only, minus some. That table furnishes V, J and clone size, whereas the DNA furnished D and trimming. In the table there are fewer than 400,000 clones, roughly 90% of which are singletons.

This chain joins TRBV24-1 and TRBJ2-1, with D possibly being TRBD2 (6 bases). The TCR comes from a woman in her twenties or thirties with COVID-19, enrolled during active disease. Sequences were obtained from peripheral blood. This chain's CDR3 is CATSNSGSSYNEQFF. CDR3 in DNA: TGTGCCACCAGTAATAGCGGTAGCTCCTACAATGAGCAGTTCTTC.